The 25 T cell receptor beta chains below were found in one sample sequenced in a study of CD8 T cells in ankylosing spondylitis. What these receptors recognize is not known. TCRdb passed the 5' RACE reads through MiXCR, listing each CDR3 protein once. Of 220,000 or so distinct CDR3 sequences in the sample, 18% were seen once. Study-level results: Seemingly characteristic of ankylosing spondylitis blood was a TCR beta motif consisting of fewer than 10 highly homologous variants.

What was sequenced was blood, either unsorted or a sorted T cell fraction (not recorded which). The receptor set was obtained from a male donor with ankylosing spondylitis.

This clonotype was seen more than once but under ten times. The chain joins TRBV27 to TRBJ2-7; D ambiguous. CDR1 and CDR2 (germline): MNHEY, SMNVEV (reference sequence). Trimming removed 1 base from V and 0 bases from J, with 4 bases in between. The CDR3 extends over 13 amino acids. The CDR3 loop is CASSLYGSYEQYF. The CDR3 nucleotides read TGTGCCAGCAGTTTATATGGCTCCTACGAGCAGTACTTC.

The CDR3 nucleotides are TGTGCCAGCAGCCTCGGGACTAGCGCTAATAATCCTTACGAGCAGTACTTC. Translation: CASSLGTSANNPYEQYF. The V and J genes are TRBV12-3 or TRBV12-4 and TRBJ2-7; 10 bases align to TRBD2. V shed 6 bases, J shed 4 bases, and the junction held 15 bases outside the gene matches. CDR3 length equals 17 residues.

This clonotype was detected many times. This chain uses TRBV5-1 with TRBJ2-3; 8 nucleotides agree with TRBD1. CDR3 size: 15 residues. V lost 0 bases to trimming and J lost 3 bases; unmatched junction nucleotides: 3. Per germline, CDR1 SGHRS and CDR2 YFSETQ. Here the CDR3 DNA reads TGCGCCAGCAGCTTGGACAGGGGGAGAACAGATACGCAGTATTTT. Its translation: CASSLDRGRTDTQYF. The complete variable domain, with remaining parts taken from reference TRBV5-1 and TRBJ2-3, reads KAGVTQTPRYLIKTRGQQVTLSCSPISGHRSVSWYQQTPGQGLQFLFEYFSETQRNKGNFPGRFSGRQFSNSRSEMNVSTLELGDSALYLCASSLDRGRTDTQYFGPGTRLTVL.

Only one count was recorded for this clonotype. J is TRBJ2-7 and V is TRBV13; D gene ambiguous. The CDR3 covers 15 residues. The V end lost 2 bases, the J end lost 6 bases, and 17 bases lay between the germline ends. The V gene's germline CDR1 is PRHDT and CDR2 FYEKMQ (reference sequence). CDR3 nucleotides: TGTGCCAGCAGCTTACGGCTTGGGCCCTCCGCCGAGCAGTACTTC. Translating gives CASSLRLGPSAEQYF.

The J gene is TRBJ2-1, the V gene TRBV2; 13 bases agree with TRBD2. The CDR3 has 15 residues. Germline values: CDR1 SNHLY, CDR2 FYNNEI. After removal of 1 base from V and 12 bases from J, the junction contained 6 bases not matched to a gene. The CDR3 sequence: CASSEESGLAGPQFF. The DNA of the CDR3 is TGTGCCAGCAGTGAAGAATCGGGACTAGCGGGGCCGCAGTTCTTC. Variable domain in full (rest from reference TRBV2 and TRBJ2-1): EPEVTQTPSHQVTQMGQEVILRCVPISNHLYFYWYRQILGQKVEFLVSFYNNEISEKSEIFDDQFSVERPDGSNFTLKIRSTKLEDSAMYFCASSEESGLAGPQFFGPGTRLTVL.

This clonotype occurred a few times. This sequence joins TRBV4-2 and TRBJ2-5; 14 bases fit TRBD2. With V trimmed by 4 bases and J by 3 bases, 7 bases remained unmatched. In germline, CDR1 is LGHNA, CDR2 YNFKEQ. The length of the CDR3 is 17 residues. CDR3 nucleotides: TGTGCCAGCAGCCCTCGGACTAGCGGGGGGACGGAAGAGACCCAGTACTTC. It is translated as CASSPRTSGGTEETQYF.

This clonotype was detected ten times or more. The chain has TRBV5-1 and TRBJ2-2; 7 bases match TRBD2. The CDR3 has 18 residues. Per the germline V gene, CDR1 is SGHRS and CDR2 is YFSETQ. V gave up 0 bases and J gave up 4 bases; unmatched junction bases: 12. CDR3 in DNA: TGCGCCAGCAGCTTGGCCGATTTGGCGGGAGTGTCCACCGGGGAGCTGTTTTTT. This codes for CASSLADLAGVSTGELFF.

The chain joins TRBV14 to TRBJ2-1; the match to TRBD1 covers 9 bases. The germline gives CDR1 SGHDN, CDR2 FVKESK. The V segment lost 5 bases and the J segment 4 bases; nucleotides outside the gene matches: 6. This CDR3 spans 15 amino acids. CDR3 region: CASSLGQGLYNEQFF. In nucleotides, the CDR3 is TGTGCCAGCAGCTTGGGACAGGGTCTATACAATGAGCAGTTCTTC. The whole variable domain, filled in from reference TRBV14 and TRBJ2-1, reads EAGVTQFPSHSVIEKGQTVTLRCDPISGHDNLYWYRRVMGKEIKFLLHFVKESKQDESGMPNNRFLAERTGGTYSTLKVQPAELEDSGVYFCASSLGQGLYNEQFFGPGTRLTVL.

This clonotype was found many times. The CDR3 here is CASTSTEDRGNTGELFF. CDR3 sequence (DNA): TGTGCCAGCACCTCCACCGAGGACAGGGGCAACACCGGGGAGCTGTTTTTT. This chain connects TRBV12-3 or TRBV12-4 to TRBJ2-2, with 9 bases identical to TRBD1. Trimming cost V 7 bases and J 2 bases; bases outside gene matches: 11. The CDR3 has 17 amino acids.

This clonotype has a count of ten or more. This sequence joins TRBV29-1 and TRBJ2-7; D is unclear. V was clipped by 0 bases and J by 0 bases, with 9 bases between them. Looked up from germline, CDR1 is SQVTM and CDR2 is ANQGSEA. The CDR3 is 14 amino acids. The CDR3 coding sequence is TGCAGCGTTGAAGAGGGTACCAACTCCTACGAGCAGTACTTC. Protein sequence: CSVEEGTNSYEQYF.

With regard to this clonotype: One end of the junction does not line up with germline, which may come from a read error. The chain recombines TRBV29-1 with TRBJ2-5, with a possible D match to TRBD1 (6 bases). This CDR3 has 15 residues. The germline V gene encodes CDR1 SQVTM and CDR2 ANQGSEA. The CDR3 DNA reads TGCAGCGTGGAAGGGACACCCGAGGGTAAAGAGACCCAGTACTTC. This gives the protein CSVEGTPEGKETQYF.

This clonotype was seen a few times. The gene calls are TRBV19 and TRBJ2-7; no definite D call. Looked up from germline, CDR1 is LNHDA and CDR2 is SQIVND (reference sequence). V was cut by 5 bases and J by 3 bases, with 17 bases left in between. This CDR3 region has 15 residues. Here the CDR3 DNA reads TGTGCCAGTAGTGAGACCGGCAGTTCTTACTACGAGCAGTACTTC. Translated: CASSETGSSYYEQYF.

In its sample, this clonotype was seen a few times. The chain has TRBV2 and TRBJ1-2, with 7 bases lining up with TRBD1. The germline gives CDR1 SNHLY, CDR2 FYNNEI. This CDR3 has 16 residues. The V segment lost 0 bases and the J segment 0 bases; nucleotides outside the gene matches: 4. Here the CDR3 DNA reads TGTGCCAGCAGTGAAGCGGGACAGACTTCTAACTATGGCTACACCTTC. As protein: CASSEAGQTSNYGYTF.

The J gene is TRBJ1-2, the V gene TRBV6-1; 9 nucleotides align to TRBD1. The length of the CDR3 is 18 residues. Germline V lookup: CDR1 MNHNS, CDR2 SASEGT. V lost 4 bases, J lost 5 bases, and 17 bases stayed unmatched. The CDR3 region has the DNA TGTGCCAGCAGTGGCCCTACAGGGGGCTTCTCGGGTTGGTATGGCTACACCTTC. The encoded protein is CASSGPTGGFSGWYGYTF.

This clonotype has just a few counts. The J gene is TRBJ2-5, the V gene TRBV3-1; D is unresolved. Germline V lookup: CDR1 LGHDT, CDR2 YNNKEL (reference sequence). CDR3 length equals 14 residues. Trimming removed 1 base from V and 5 bases from J, with 11 bases in between. The CDR3 bases are TGTGCCAGCAGCCAAGTGGACCCTCTTGAGACCCAGTACTTC. Translation: CASSQVDPLETQYF.

The chain employs TRBV20-1 and TRBJ2-7, with 7 bases identical to TRBD1. CDR3 length: 13 amino acids. From germline, CDR1 is DFQATT and CDR2 SNEGSKA (reference sequence). Trimming removed 3 bases from V and 2 bases from J; junction bases left unmatched: 4. DNA for the CDR3: TGCAGTGCTAGGGGGACAGAGGCCTACGAGCAGTACTTC. Protein product: CSARGTEAYEQYF.

The sample holds a few counts of this clonotype. This sequence joins TRBV29-1 and TRBJ1-1; 7 nucleotides agree with TRBD1. The CDR3 is made up of 13 amino acids. Germline-derived CDR1 and CDR2 are SQVTM and ANQGSEA. Trimming took 4 bases from V and 0 from J; bases not matched to a gene: 2. CDR3 in amino acids: CSVVGQMNTEAFF. CDR3 DNA sequence: TGCAGCGTTGTGGGACAGATGAACACTGAAGCTTTCTTT.

This clonotype was observed a handful of times. The rearrangement uses TRBV27 and TRBJ2-7; 8 bases match TRBD1. Germline V lookup: CDR1 MNHEY, CDR2 SMNVEV (reference sequence). This CDR3 spans 16 amino acids. V was pared by 4 bases and J by 4 bases, with 12 bases of the junction left unmatched. This chain's CDR3 is CASSSVTGVDFYEQYF. CDR3 bases: TGTGCCAGCAGTTCCGTGACAGGGGTCGACTTTTACGAGCAGTACTTC.

This clonotype has just a few counts. The rearrangement uses TRBV10-3 and TRBJ2-7, with unresolved D. Germline values: CDR1 ENHRY, CDR2 SYGVKD. This CDR3 comprises 13 residues. V dropped 2 bases and J dropped 2 bases, with 7 bases sitting between them. As DNA, the CDR3 is TGTGCCATCAGTGAGGATCGACCCTACGAGCAGTACTTC. Translation gives CAISEDRPYEQYF.

This sequence joins TRBV4-1 and TRBJ1-1, with D unresolved. The CDR3 is made up of 15 amino acids. Looked up from germline, CDR1 is MGHRA and CDR2 is YSYEKL. Trimming stripped 0 bases from V and 4 bases from J, with 12 bases between. CDR3 loop: CASSQEGLGSTEAFF. As DNA, the CDR3 is TGCGCCAGCAGCCAAGAAGGGTTGGGGAGCACTGAAGCTTTCTTT.

The chain couples TRBV6-5 to TRBJ2-7; 8 bases agree with TRBD1. From germline, CDR1 is MNHEY and CDR2 SVGAGI. The CDR3 loop spans 16 amino acids. The V segment lost 2 bases and the J segment 3 bases; nucleotides outside the gene matches: 9. CDR3 region: CASSYTGQGGIYEQYF. In DNA, the CDR3 is TGTGCCAGCAGTTACACCGGACAGGGTGGCATCTACGAGCAGTACTTC.

This clonotype occurred a few times. The chain combines TRBV28 with TRBJ2-3, with TRBD2 matching 8 bases. CDR1 and CDR2 (germline): MDHEN, SYDVKM. This CDR3 spans 14 amino acids. With V trimmed by 7 bases and J by 3 bases, 6 bases remained unmatched. The CDR3 nucleotides are TGTGCCAGCATTCTAGCGGGCAGGACAGATACGCAGTATTTT. Residues: CASILAGRTDTQYF.

This clonotype was recorded many times. J is TRBJ2-1 and V is TRBV5-1, with 7 bases fitting TRBD2. The germline V gene has CDR1 SGHRS and CDR2 YFSETQ. V was clipped by 2 bases and J by 5 bases; unmatched bases: 7. The CDR3 sequence is 15 residues long. CDR3 loop: CASSLGEGWDNEQFF. The CDR3, as DNA: TGCGCCAGCAGCTTAGGGGAGGGTTGGGACAATGAGCAGTTCTTC.

This clonotype came up a few times. The gene calls are TRBV29-1 and TRBJ2-7, with D possibly called TRBD1 or TRBD2 (5 bases each). The CDR3 loop spans 16 amino acids. Between the trimmed V and J ends, which lost 3 bases and 1 base, there was a span of 19 bases. Per germline, CDR1 SQVTM and CDR2 ANQGSEA. Written as DNA, the CDR3 is TGCAGCGTTGAGGAGGCAGGGTACTCGAGTTCCTACGAGCAGTACTTC. Amino acids: CSVEEAGYSSSYEQYF.

This clonotype was detected a few times. CDR3 protein: CASSLWQFEIGTENSGANVLTF. The CDR3 DNA follows: TGCGCCAGCAGCTTATGGCAATTCGAGATCGGGACAGAAAACTCTGGGGCCAACGTCCTGACTTTC. The genes are TRBV5-1 and TRBJ2-6, with TRBD1 identical over 7 bases. V shed 2 bases, J shed 0 bases, and the junction held 20 bases outside the gene matches. CDR3 length equals 22 residues. The germline V gene has CDR1 SGHRS and CDR2 YFSETQ.